This T cell receptor beta chain was identified in a study of shared clonotypes between healthy human individuals. Findings and limits, study-wide: Large depth notwithstanding, sorted-subset sequencing proved incomplete by rarefaction. A generally larger estimated richness was seen in naive subsets than in memory subsets.

Details on this clone: Its target is unknown.

Sequencing was performed with immunoSEQ multiplex PCR; in TCRdb, only in-frame clones are kept and a portion is missing. The table has about 2,100,000 clones, approximately 94% seen once; the top ten hold over 1.5%. CD45RO-negative, CCR7-selected cells formed the naive CD8 fraction, which excluded terminally differentiated effector memory CD45RA+ cells. The clonotype comes from a man between 18 and 29 years old in good health. Some clones in this sample may be carry-over from other donors' samples. The sequencing sample was made of naive CD8+ T cells from PBMCs.

For the CDR3, the DNA is TGTGCCAGCAGCCTCCACGCCACTAGCGGCACCGGGGAGCTGTTTTTT. Protein: CASSLHATSGTGELFF. The chain joins TRBV7-2 to TRBJ2-2, with TRBD2 matching 8 bases. In germline, CDR1 is SGHTA, CDR2 FQGNSA. The CDR3 runs 16 residues. V trimming: 5 bases; J trimming: 4 bases; junction bases outside the gene matches: 9. The full variable domain, in which reference TRBV7-2 and TRBJ2-2 provide the parts outside the CDR3, is GAGVSQSPSNKVTEKGKDVELRCDPISGHTALYWYRQSLGQGLEFLIYFQGNSAPDKSGLPSDRFSAERTGGSVSTLTIQRTQQEDSAVYLCASSLHATSGTGELFFGEGSRLTVL.